This TCR beta chain was recovered during a study of cytomegalovirus exposure and HLA in healthy donors. Use of 60 Vbeta and 13 Jbeta primers characterized the PCR. Sequencing was performed with immunoSEQ multiplex PCR; in TCRdb, only in-frame clones are kept and a portion is missing. The repertoire has about 83,000 clones, 60% to 85% of them found once; the top ten carry 5.9%. Looked up from germline, CDR1 is SGHVS and CDR2 is FNYEAQ. The V end was cut by 5 bases, the J end by 5 bases, with 15 bases between. CDR3 length: 14 amino acids. The source is a man aged 18 to 29 in good health and CMV-seropositive. The rearrangement links TRBV7-6 to TRBJ1-2; D may be TRBD1 (5 bases). The sample was PBMCs. The CDR3 loop reads CASSPRGPGYGYTF. CDR3 in DNA: TGTGCCAGCAGCCCAAGGGGTCCCGGATATGGCTACACCTTC.